The source of this T cell receptor beta chain is a study of T cells after yellow fever vaccination. This clonotype has just a few counts. TCRdb re-derived calls from the 5' RACE reads in MiXCR, one entry per CDR3 protein. The table shows 300,000 to 450,000 distinct CDR3 sequences, with roughly 6.1% occurring only once. V shed 1 base and J shed 0 bases, with 13 bases lying between them. Germline V CDR1 and CDR2: SGHTA, FQGNSA. The CDR3 runs to 16 residues. The genes are TRBV7-2 and TRBJ2-7; no definite D call. The receptor was isolated from a man between 25 and 39 years old who received the YFV17D yellow fever vaccine. The sample in question was PBMCs, obtained 5 days after the yellow fever booster vaccination. The CDR3 is CASSLDVGRPSYEQYF. CDR3 DNA: TGTGCCAGCAGCTTAGATGTCGGAAGACCCTCCTACGAGCAGTACTTC.